The clone carrying this T cell receptor beta chain has a handful of counts. Its antigen is unknown. Clinical symptoms, serum thyroxine, TRAb, thyroid ultrasound and orbital computed tomography formed the basis of diagnosis. The data are from a study of Graves' ophthalmopathy and Graves' hyperthyroidism. Across the whole study: Researchers classed hyperthyroidism as stable given no ophthalmopathy within 18 months of follow-up.

Study results and limitations: Ophthalmopathy progression was predicted with approximately 68% sensitivity and roughly 72% specificity.

The CDR3 covers 14 residues. J was trimmed by 6 bases and V by 6 bases; bases with no gene match: 9. Germline CDR1 LNHDA, CDR2 SQIVND (reference sequence). Using RNA transcripts, the TCR beta CDR3 regions were amplified. After a first-round RT-PCR with HTBI primers, a second-round multiplex PCR was run. TCRdb recomputed calls from the multiplex PCR reads with MiXCR, one row per CDR3 protein. The table records around 1,200,000 distinct CDR3 sequences, less than 45% of them present only once. The chain recombines TRBV19 with TRBJ1-2, with TRBD1 matching 8 bases. Sequencing was carried out using peripheral blood or thyroid tissue (not recorded which). The sequence derives from an adult man with Graves' hyperthyroidism. The CDR3 nucleotides read TGTGCCAGTAGGATTGGACAGGGTGTGGATGGCTACACCTTC. Its translation is CASRIGQGVDGYTF.